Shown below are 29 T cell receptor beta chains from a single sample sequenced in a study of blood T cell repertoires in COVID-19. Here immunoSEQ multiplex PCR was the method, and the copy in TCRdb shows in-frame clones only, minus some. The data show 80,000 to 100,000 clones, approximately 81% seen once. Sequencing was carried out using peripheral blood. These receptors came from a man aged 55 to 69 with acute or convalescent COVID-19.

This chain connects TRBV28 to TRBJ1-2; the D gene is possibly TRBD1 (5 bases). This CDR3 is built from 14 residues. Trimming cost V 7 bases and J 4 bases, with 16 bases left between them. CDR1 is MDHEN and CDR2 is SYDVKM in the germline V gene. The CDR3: CASTREGLTYGYTF. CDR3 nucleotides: TGTGCCAGCACCCGGGAGGGGCTAACCTATGGCTACACCTTC.

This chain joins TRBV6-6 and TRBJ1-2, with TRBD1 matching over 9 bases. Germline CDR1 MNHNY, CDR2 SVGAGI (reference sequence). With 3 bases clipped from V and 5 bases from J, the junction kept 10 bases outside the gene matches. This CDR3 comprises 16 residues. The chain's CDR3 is CASSYGEPGQGYGYTF. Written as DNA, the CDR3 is TGTGCCAGCAGTTATGGAGAACCGGGACAGGGATATGGCTACACCTTC.

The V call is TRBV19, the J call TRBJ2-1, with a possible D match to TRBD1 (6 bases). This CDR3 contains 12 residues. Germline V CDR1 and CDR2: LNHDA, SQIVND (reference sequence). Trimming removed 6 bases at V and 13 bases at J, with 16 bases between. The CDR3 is CASRNRVQGQFF. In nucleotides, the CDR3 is TGTGCCAGTAGGAACAGGGTTCAAGGCCAGTTCTTC. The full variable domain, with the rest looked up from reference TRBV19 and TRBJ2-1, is DGGITQSPKYLFRKEGQNVTLSCEQNLNHDAMYWYRQDPGQGLRLIYYSQIVNDFQKGDIAEGYSVSREKKESFPLTVTSAQKNPTAFYLCASRNRVQGQFFGPGTRLTVL.

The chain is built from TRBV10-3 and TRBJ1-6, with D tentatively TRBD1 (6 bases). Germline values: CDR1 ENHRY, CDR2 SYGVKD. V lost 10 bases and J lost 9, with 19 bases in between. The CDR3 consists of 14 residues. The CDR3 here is CATSGGGSSSPLHF. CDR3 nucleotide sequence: TGTGCCACCTCGGGCGGGGGCTCAAGTTCACCCCTCCACTTT.

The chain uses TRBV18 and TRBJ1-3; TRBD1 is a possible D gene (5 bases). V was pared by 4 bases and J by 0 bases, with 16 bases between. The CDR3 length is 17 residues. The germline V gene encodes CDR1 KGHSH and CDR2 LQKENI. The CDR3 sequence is CASSLIGTSSSGNTIYF. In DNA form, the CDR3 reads TGTGCCAGCTCACTTATTGGGACTTCTAGCTCTGGAAACACCATATATTTT.

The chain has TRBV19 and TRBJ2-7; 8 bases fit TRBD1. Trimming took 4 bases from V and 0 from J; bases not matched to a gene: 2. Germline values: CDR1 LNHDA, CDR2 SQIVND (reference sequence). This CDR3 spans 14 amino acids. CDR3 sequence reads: CASSTGGVSYEQYF. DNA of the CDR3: TGTGCCAGTAGTACAGGGGGCGTCTCCTACGAGCAGTACTTC.

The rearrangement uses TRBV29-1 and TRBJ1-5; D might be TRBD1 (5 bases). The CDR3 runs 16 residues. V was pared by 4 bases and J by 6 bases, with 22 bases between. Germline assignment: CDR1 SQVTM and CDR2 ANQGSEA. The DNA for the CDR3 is TGCAGCGTTGCCCCCCTAGTGCAGGGTCATAGTCAGCCCCAGCATTTT. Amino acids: CSVAPLVQGHSQPQHF.

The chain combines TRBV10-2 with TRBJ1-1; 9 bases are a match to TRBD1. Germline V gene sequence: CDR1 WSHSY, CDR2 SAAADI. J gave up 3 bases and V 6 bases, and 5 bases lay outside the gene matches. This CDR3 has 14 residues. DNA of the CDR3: TGCGCCAGCAGAGGACAGGGGACGGACACTGAAGCTTTCTTT. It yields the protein CASRGQGTDTEAFF.

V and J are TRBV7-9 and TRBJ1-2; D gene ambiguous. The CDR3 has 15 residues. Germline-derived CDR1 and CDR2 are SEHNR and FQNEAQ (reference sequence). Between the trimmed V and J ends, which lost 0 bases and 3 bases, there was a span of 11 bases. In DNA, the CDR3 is TGTGCCAGCAGCTTAGCCCTCATAGTTTACTATGGCTACACCTTC. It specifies CASSLALIVYYGYTF.

CDR3 residues: CASSEVAGPYTGELFF. The CDR3 region has the DNA TGTGCCAGCAGCGAAGTAGCGGGACCTTACACCGGGGAGCTGTTTTTT. This rearrangement joins TRBV9 to TRBJ2-2; TRBD2 aligns across 8 bases. The CDR3 has 16 amino acids. The ends lost 3 bases at V and 3 bases at J; junction bases unmatched: 7. Looked up from germline, CDR1 is SGDLS and CDR2 is YYNGEE.

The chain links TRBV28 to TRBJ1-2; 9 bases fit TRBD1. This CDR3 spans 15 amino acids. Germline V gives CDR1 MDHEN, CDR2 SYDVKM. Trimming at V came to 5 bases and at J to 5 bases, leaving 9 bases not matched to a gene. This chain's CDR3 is CASSAPGTGKYGYTF. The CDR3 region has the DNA TGTGCCAGCAGTGCACCCGGGACAGGGAAGTATGGCTACACCTTC.

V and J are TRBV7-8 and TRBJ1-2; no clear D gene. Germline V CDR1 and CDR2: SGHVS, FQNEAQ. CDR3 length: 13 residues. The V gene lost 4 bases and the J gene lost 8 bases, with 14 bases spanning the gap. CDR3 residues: CASSSSTIGGYTF. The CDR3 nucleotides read TGTGCCAGCAGCTCCAGTACTATTGGGGGCTACACCTTC.

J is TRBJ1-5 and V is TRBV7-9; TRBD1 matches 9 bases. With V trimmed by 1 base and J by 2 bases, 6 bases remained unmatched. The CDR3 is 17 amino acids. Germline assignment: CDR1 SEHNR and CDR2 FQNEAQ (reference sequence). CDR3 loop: CASSLGTGARGNQPQHF. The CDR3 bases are TGTGCCAGCAGCTTAGGGACAGGGGCGAGGGGCAATCAGCCCCAGCATTTT.

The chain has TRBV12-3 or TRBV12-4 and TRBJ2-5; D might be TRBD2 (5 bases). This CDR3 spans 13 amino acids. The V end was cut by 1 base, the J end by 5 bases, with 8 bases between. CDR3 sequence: CASSLGGPETQYF. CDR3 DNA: TGTGCCAGCAGTTTAGGCGGGCCTGAGACCCAGTACTTC.

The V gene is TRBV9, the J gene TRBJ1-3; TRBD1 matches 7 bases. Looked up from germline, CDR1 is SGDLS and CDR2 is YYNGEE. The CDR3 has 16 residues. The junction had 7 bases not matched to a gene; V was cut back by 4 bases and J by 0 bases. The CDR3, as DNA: TGTGCCAGCAGCCCAGGGACAGCCTACTCTGGAAACACCATATATTTT. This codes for CASSPGTAYSGNTIYF.

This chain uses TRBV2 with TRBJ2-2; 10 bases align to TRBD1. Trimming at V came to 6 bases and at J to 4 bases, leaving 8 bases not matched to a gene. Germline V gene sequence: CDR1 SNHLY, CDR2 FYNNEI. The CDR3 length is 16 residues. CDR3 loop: CASRRTGTGATGELFF. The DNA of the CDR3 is TGTGCCAGCAGAAGAACAGGGACAGGGGCCACCGGGGAGCTGTTTTTT.

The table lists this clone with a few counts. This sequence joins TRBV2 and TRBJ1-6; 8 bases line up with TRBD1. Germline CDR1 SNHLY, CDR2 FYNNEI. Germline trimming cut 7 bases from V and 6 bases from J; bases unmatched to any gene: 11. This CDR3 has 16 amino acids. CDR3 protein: CASKSGQAISNSPLHF. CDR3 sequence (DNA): TGTGCCAGCAAGTCGGGACAGGCAATAAGTAATTCACCCCTCCACTTT.

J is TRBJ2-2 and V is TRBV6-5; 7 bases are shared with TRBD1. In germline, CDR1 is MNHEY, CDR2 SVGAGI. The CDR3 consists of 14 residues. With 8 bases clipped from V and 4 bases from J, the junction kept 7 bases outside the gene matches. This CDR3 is CASGRQGVTGELFF. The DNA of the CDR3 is TGTGCCAGCGGAAGACAGGGAGTCACCGGGGAGCTGTTTTTT.

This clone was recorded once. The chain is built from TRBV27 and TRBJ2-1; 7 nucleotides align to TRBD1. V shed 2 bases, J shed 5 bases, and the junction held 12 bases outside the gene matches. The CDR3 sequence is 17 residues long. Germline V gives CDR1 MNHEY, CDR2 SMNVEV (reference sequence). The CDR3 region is CASSLAFRDSRNNEQFF. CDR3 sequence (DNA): TGTGCCAGCAGTTTAGCTTTTCGGGACAGCAGGAACAATGAGCAGTTCTTC.

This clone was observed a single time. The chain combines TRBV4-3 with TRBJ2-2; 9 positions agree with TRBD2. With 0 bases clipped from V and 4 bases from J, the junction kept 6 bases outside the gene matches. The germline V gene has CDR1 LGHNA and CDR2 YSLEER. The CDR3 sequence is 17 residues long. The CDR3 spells CASSQDLLAGSTGELFF. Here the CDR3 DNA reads TGCGCCAGCAGCCAAGATCTTCTAGCGGGGTCCACCGGGGAGCTGTTTTTT.

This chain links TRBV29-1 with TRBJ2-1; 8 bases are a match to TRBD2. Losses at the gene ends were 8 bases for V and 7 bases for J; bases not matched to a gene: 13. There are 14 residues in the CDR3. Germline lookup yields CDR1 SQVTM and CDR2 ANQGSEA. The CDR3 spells CSFLGTRSGNEQFF. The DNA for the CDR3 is TGCAGCTTCCTCGGGACTAGAAGCGGGAATGAGCAGTTCTTC.

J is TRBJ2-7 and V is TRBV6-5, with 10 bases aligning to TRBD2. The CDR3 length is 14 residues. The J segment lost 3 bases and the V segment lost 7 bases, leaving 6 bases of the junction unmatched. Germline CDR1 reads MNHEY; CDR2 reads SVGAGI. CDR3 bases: TGTGCCAGCACAAGGACTAGCGGTCTCTACGAGCAGTACTTC. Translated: CASTRTSGLYEQYF.

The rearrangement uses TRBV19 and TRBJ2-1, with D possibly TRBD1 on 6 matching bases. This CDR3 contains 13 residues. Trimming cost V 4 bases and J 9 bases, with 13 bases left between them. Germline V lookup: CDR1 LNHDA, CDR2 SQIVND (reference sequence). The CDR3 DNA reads TGTGCCAGTAGTAATCAGGGGAGCAGTGAGCAGTTCTTC. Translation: CASSNQGSSEQFF.

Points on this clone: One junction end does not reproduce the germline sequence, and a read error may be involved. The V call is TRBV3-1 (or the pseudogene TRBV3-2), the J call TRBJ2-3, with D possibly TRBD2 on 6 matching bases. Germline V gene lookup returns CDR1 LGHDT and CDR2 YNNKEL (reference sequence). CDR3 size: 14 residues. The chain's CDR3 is CASTQTRDTDTQYF. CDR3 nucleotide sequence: TGTGCCAGCACCCAAACGCGGGACACAGATACGCAGTATTTT.

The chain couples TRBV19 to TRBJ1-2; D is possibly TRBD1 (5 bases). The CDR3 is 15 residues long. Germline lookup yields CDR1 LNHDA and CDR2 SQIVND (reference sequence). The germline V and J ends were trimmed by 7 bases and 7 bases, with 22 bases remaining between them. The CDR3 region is CASTTSSERRGGYTF. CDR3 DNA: TGTGCCAGTACCACATCATCGGAGAGAAGGGGTGGCTACACCTTC.

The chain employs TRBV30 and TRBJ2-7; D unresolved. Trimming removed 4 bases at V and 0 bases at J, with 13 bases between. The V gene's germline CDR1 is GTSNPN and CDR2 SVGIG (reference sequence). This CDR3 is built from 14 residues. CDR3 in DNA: TGTGCCTGGAAACCCACAGATATCTCCTACGAGCAGTACTTC. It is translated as CAWKPTDISYEQYF.

The CDR3 region has the DNA TGTGCCAGCAGCCCCCAAAAACTACGGAAGAACACTGAAGCTTTCTTT. Its protein product is CASSPQKLRKNTEAFF. The chain uses TRBV9 and TRBJ1-1; no clear D gene. Germline loops: CDR1 SGDLS, CDR2 YYNGEE. Trimming removed 4 bases from V and 1 base from J, with 17 bases in between. There are 16 residues in the CDR3. The whole variable domain, remainder taken from reference TRBV9 and TRBJ1-1, is DSGVTQTPKHLITATGQRVTLRCSPRSGDLSVYWYQQSLDQGLQFLIQYYNGEERAKGNILERFSAQQFPDLHSELNLSSLELGDSALYFCASSPQKLRKNTEAFFGQGTRLTVV.

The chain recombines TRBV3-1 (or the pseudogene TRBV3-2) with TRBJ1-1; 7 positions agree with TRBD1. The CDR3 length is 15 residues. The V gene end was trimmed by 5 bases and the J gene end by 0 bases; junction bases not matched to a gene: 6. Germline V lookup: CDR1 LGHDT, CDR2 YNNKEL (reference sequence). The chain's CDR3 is CASSNSRGMNTEAFF. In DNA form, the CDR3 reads TGTGCCAGCAGCAACTCCAGGGGGATGAACACTGAAGCTTTCTTT.

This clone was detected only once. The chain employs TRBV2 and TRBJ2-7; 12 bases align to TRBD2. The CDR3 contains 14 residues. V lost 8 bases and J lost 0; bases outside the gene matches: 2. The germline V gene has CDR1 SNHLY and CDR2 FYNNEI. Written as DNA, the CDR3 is TGTGCCAGCTTACTAGCGGGGGGCTCCTACGAGCAGTACTTC. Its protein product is CASLLAGGSYEQYF.